This TCR beta chain originates from a study of a mutant IDH1 vaccine in newly diagnosed glioma. Study-wide context: Patients arrived already treated with radiotherapy, temozolomide, or both, most having had both. Held at week 35, visit V12 was the safety follow-up, and visit V13 followed at week 47. Study outcomes and limitations: Altogether, almost 95% of patients exhibited vaccine-induced immune responses.

Regarding time point: week 35, safety follow-up. In every dose of vaccine, 300 ug of mutant IDH1 20-mer peptide was given alongside topical imiquimod. Assay used: immunoSEQ multiplex PCR; TCRdb lists only in-frame clones, some missing. The data contain around 54,000 clones, 85% to 90% of them seen just once; the ten biggest clones take up 1.6%. For this clone: Antigen specificity is unknown.

The ends lost 5 bases at V and 4 bases at J; junction bases unmatched: 6. The germline V gene has CDR1 SGHVS and CDR2 FQNEAQ. The CDR3 is 15 residues long. The sequencing used PBMCs, collected from a glioma patient whose treatment included an IDH1 peptide vaccine. The chain combines TRBV7-8 with TRBJ1-2; 11 bases line up with TRBD1. The sequence came from a man between 40 and 49 years old with glioma. CDR3 region: CASSPGTGGTYGYTF. The CDR3, as DNA: TGTGCCAGCAGCCCCGGGACAGGGGGGACCTATGGCTACACCTTC.